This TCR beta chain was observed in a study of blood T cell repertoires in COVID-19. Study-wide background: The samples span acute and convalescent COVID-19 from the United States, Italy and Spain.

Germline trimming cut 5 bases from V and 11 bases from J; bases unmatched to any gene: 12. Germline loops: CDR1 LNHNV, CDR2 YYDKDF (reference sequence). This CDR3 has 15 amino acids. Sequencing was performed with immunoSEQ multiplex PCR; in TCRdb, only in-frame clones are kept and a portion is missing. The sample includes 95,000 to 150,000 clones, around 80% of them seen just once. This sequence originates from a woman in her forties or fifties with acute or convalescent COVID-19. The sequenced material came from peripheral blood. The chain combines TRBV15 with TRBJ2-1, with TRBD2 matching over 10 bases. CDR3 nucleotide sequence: TGTGCCACCAGCCCATCCAGCGGGAGGGCCGGTCAGCAGTTCTTC. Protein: CATSPSSGRAGQQFF.